The 7 T cell receptor beta chains presented below share a single source sample, sequenced in a study of post-analysis software for immune sequencing data. For these TCRs, the target antigens are not known. Presence of unique molecular identifiers characterized the TCR beta cDNA libraries. TCRdb re-derived calls from the PCR reads in MiXCR, one entry per CDR3 protein. The sample includes about 540,000 distinct CDR3 sequences, 30% to 40% seen only once; the top ten take approximately 6%. Findings and caveats of the study: Controls showed lower frequencies than patients for several TRBV segments, and TRBV5-6, TRBV5-1 and TRBV20-1 were among these.

Sequenced: blood. The receptors originated from a girl aged 2 to 17 with multiple sclerosis.

The genes are TRBV20-1 and TRBJ2-3; TRBD2 aligns across 13 bases. This CDR3 has 16 residues. Losses at the gene ends were 3 bases for V and 2 bases for J; bases not matched to a gene: 5. Germline V gives CDR1 DFQATT, CDR2 SNEGSKA (reference sequence). This CDR3 reads CSARRGLAGLTDTQYF. CDR3 nucleotides: TGCAGTGCTAGGAGGGGACTAGCGGGGCTCACAGATACGCAGTATTTT.

This clonotype was seen more than once but under ten times. The rearrangement joins TRBV15 to TRBJ2-7; a weak D match, TRBD2 (5 bases). Trimming shortened V by 0 bases and J by 5 bases, and 20 bases separated the two germline ends. The CDR3 totals 17 residues. Germline lookup yields CDR1 LNHNV and CDR2 YYDKDF (reference sequence). The CDR3 sequence: CATSREYSPRVGHEQYF. CDR3 bases: TGTGCCACCAGCAGAGAGTACTCCCCGAGGGTAGGCCACGAGCAGTACTTC.

The chain links TRBV12-3 or TRBV12-4 to TRBJ1-5; 9 bases are shared with TRBD1. The CDR3 is 16 residues long. The junction had 12 bases not matched to a gene; V was cut back by 9 bases and J by 3 bases. The CDR3: CASTTSTGGTNQPQHF. DNA of the CDR3: TGTGCCAGTACAACTTCAACAGGGGGCACCAATCAGCCCCAGCATTTT.

This clonotype showed up many times. The chain is built from TRBV5-1 and TRBJ2-3, with a tentative D call TRBD2 (6 bases). Germline CDR1 reads SGHRS; CDR2 reads YFSETQ. Deletions cut 4 bases from V and 0 bases from J, with 9 bases between. The CDR3 loop spans 14 amino acids. The CDR3: CASSPGGSTDTQYF. DNA for the CDR3: TGCGCCAGCAGCCCTGGGGGGAGCACAGATACGCAGTATTTT.

This clonotype was seen once. The chain joins TRBV20-1 to TRBJ1-5; the D is unclear. This CDR3 contains 13 residues. CDR1 DFQATT and CDR2 SNEGSKA come from the germline V gene (reference sequence). The ends were cut back, 5 bases at V and 2 bases at J, with 10 bases in the middle. The DNA of the CDR3 is TGCAGTGCTCGGCCCTTCGGCAATCAGCCCCAGCATTTT. Translation gives CSARPFGNQPQHF.

This clonotype showed up many times. CDR3 loop: CSARQTRTDTQYF. CDR3 DNA sequence: TGCAGTGCCCGGCAAACGAGGACAGATACGCAGTATTTT. The chain employs TRBV20-1 and TRBJ2-3; D uncertain. Trimming took 6 bases from V and 3 from J, leaving 13 bases between them. The CDR3 covers 13 residues. From germline, CDR1 is DFQATT and CDR2 SNEGSKA (reference sequence).

This clonotype was detected a few times. The V gene is TRBV4-1, the J gene TRBJ2-7; D is unclear. Germline V gene lookup returns CDR1 MGHRA and CDR2 YSYEKL. The CDR3 is made up of 15 amino acids. Trimming left V 3 bases short and J 2 bases short, with 14 bases between. CDR3 nucleotide sequence: TGCGCCAGCAGCCAGGCCACCGGACGTGCCTACGAGCAGTACTTC. Translated: CASSQATGRAYEQYF.